This TCR beta chain is drawn from a study of blood T cell repertoires in COVID-19. Across the study: COVID-19 samples, acute and convalescent, were from the United States, Italy and Spain.

V gave up 4 bases and J gave up 0 bases; unmatched junction bases: 6. The germline CDR1 and CDR2 sequences are SGHDT and YYEEEE. The CDR3 runs 16 residues. Original handling: Scientists estimated how many nucleated cells there were by amplifying reference gene primers. Assay used: immunoSEQ multiplex PCR; TCRdb lists only in-frame clones, some missing. V and J calls and clone size are copied from that table; D and trimming were computed from the DNA. The table records 90,000 to 100,000 clones, roughly 82% of them present only once. The origin of this receptor is an elderly man with acute or convalescent COVID-19. The sample consisted of peripheral blood. The chain employs TRBV5-6 and TRBJ1-5; 8 bases line up with TRBD1. The CDR3 bases are TGTGCCAGCAGCAGGCGACAGGGGTATAGCAATCAGCCCCAGCATTTT. Its protein product is CASSRRQGYSNQPQHF. Full variable domain (missing parts from reference TRBV5-6 and TRBJ1-5): DAGVTQSPTHLIKTRGQQVTLRCSPKSGHDTVSWYQQALGQGPQFIFQYYEEEERQRGNFPDRFSGHQFPNYSSELNVNALLLGDSALYLCASSRRQGYSNQPQHFGDGTRLSIL.